These T cell receptor beta chains were read from a single sample in a study of radiotherapy plus CTLA-4 blockade in lung cancer. Sequenced by immunoSEQ multiplex PCR; TCRdb stores in-frame clones only, minus some. The sample lists roughly 40,000 clones; about four fifths were seen once. The material was peripheral blood, obtained from a patient treated with radiotherapy plus ipilimumab. The receptors shown here come from a human donor with non-small cell lung cancer that progressed on radiotherapy plus ipilimumab. CDR3s include the opening cysteine and the closing phenylalanine or tryptophan. Fields, in order: D gene, J gene, V gene, clone size, CDR3 DNA, CDR3 protein. The D gene is left open where the match is weak. Clone size is stated in some rows and not others, as once, few, many or a class when expanded.

- TRBJ1-2 TRBV10-3 - TGTGCCATCAGTGAGTCGCCCGGGACTCTGGGAGGCTACACCTTC CAISESPGTLGGYTF
TRBD2 TRBJ2-7 TRBV5-4 - TGTGCCAGCAGCAGGAGGTCTAGCGGGGGAATGTGGGAGCAGTACTTC CASSRRSSGGMWEQYF
- TRBJ2-2 TRBV6-6 few TGTGCCAGCAGTTACTCACAAAACACCGGGGAGCTGTTTTTT CASSYSQNTGELFF
- TRBJ1-3 TRBV6-1 once TGTGCCAGCAGTGAAGATGGTGGGCGGGGGCACACCATATATTTT CASSEDGGRGHTIYF
- TRBJ2-2 TRBV25-1 - TGTGCCAGCAGTGCGCTAGAAGGAAACCCCGGGGAGCTGTTTTTT CASSALEGNPGELFF
- TRBJ1-1 TRBV19 - TGTGCCAGTAGTCTCCCCTCCTTCGGTGAAGCTTTCTTT CASSLPSFGEAFF
- TRBJ2-7 TRBV6-5 - TGTGCCAGCAGTTACTGGACGGGGGGCGCATACGAGCAGTACTTC CASSYWTGGAYEQYF
TRBD1 TRBJ1-2 TRBV7-2 few TGTGCCAGCAGCACCGACAGGGTTGCGGGCTACACCTTC CASSTDRVAGYTF
- TRBJ2-1 TRBV11-2 - TGTGCCAGCAGCTTAGAACTTCCGAGCCCGTTCTTC CASSLELPSPFF
- TRBJ1-5 TRBV5-1 - TGCGCCAGCAGTCAGGTGCCCTTTCGACAGGCAAATCAGCCCCAGCATTTT CASSQVPFRQANQPQHF
- TRBJ2-2 TRBV6-1 once TGTGCCAGCAGTGAGGGTGGAGGGTCACACACCGGGGAGCTGTTTTTT CASSEGGGSHTGELFF
- TRBJ2-4 TRBV4-3 - TGCGCCAGCAGCCAAGATGTCGCCCCAGGGATTCAGTACTTC CASSQDVAPGIQYF
- TRBJ1-3 TRBV6-6 - TGTGCCAGCAGTTACCCGGGGAGCTCTGGAAACACCATATATTTT CASSYPGSSGNTIYF
TRBD2 TRBJ2-3 TRBV12-5 few TGTGCTAGTGGTTTAGGAGTAGCGGGGAGCACAGATACGCAGTATTTT CASGLGVAGSTDTQYF
- TRBJ1-2 TRBV18 - TGTGCCAGCTCACCACCAACAGCTAACTATGGCTACACCTTC CASSPPTANYGYTF
TRBD1 TRBJ1-6 TRBV10-3 - TGTGCCATAACCGGGACAGATAATTCACCCCTCCACTTT CAITGTDNSPLHF
- TRBJ2-7 TRBV4-3 - TGCGCCAGCAGCCAAGTACAAAAGGGGGAGCAGTACTTC CASSQVQKGEQYF
- TRBJ1-2 TRBV28 - TGTGCCAGCAGGGGGCTCTCCTATGGCTACACCTTC CASRGLSYGYTF
TRBD2 TRBJ2-7 TRBV4-1 - TGCGCCAGCAGCCAAGTGGGACTAGCGTCGAGCTCCTACGAGCAGTACTTC CASSQVGLASSSYEQYF
- TRBJ2-5 TRBV5-6 - TGTGCCAGCAGCTTGGGCAGGGTTGGGAAGACCCAGTACTTC CASSLGRVGKTQYF
TRBD1 TRBJ2-6 TRBV5-1 - TGCGCCAGCAGCTTGAGTGGGGGGACAGGGGCGCCTGGGGCCAACGTCCTGACTTTC CASSLSGGTGAPGANVLTF
- TRBJ1-2 TRBV10-1 - TGCGCCGGCAGAACCGGGGTCCGCCATGGCTACACCTTC CAGRTGVRHGYTF
TRBD1 TRBJ1-6 TRBV6-5 - TGTGCCAGCGAGAGACAGGGTGGCGGATCACCCCTCCACTTT CASERQGGGSPLHF
TRBD1 TRBJ2-3 TRBV5-1 - TGCGCCAGCAGCCCGACAGGGGCCGACACAGATACGCAGTATTTT CASSPTGADTDTQYF
TRBD2 TRBJ2-3 TRBV10-2 - TGCGCCAGCACTCGGGGGGGGGCGGCAGATACGCAGTATTTT CASTRGGAADTQYF
- TRBJ2-4 TRBV19 few TGTGCCAGTAGTACAGGTTTTCTTCAGTACTTC CASSTGFLQYF
TRBD1 TRBJ2-2 TRBV2 - TGTGCCAGCAGTGATCTCAGACAGGGAGATCCGGGGGAGCTGTTTTTT CASSDLRQGDPGELFF
TRBD2 TRBJ2-3 TRBV29-1 - TGCAGCGATAGCGGGGCCACAGATACGCAGTATTTT CSDSGATDTQYF
TRBD1 TRBJ2-7 TRBV5-1 few TGCGCCAGCAGCTACGAGGGACAGCCTTCCTACGAGCAGTACTTC CASSYEGQPSYEQYF
TRBD2 TRBJ2-5 TRBV4-2 - TGTGCCAGCAGCCCAGCAAGGTTCGGGACTAGCGGGGGCGAGGAGCAGTACTTC CASSPARFGTSGGEEQYF
TRBD1 TRBJ2-1 TRBV6-1 few TGTGCCAGCAGAAGATCAGGGGGTAGGTACAATGAGCAGTTCTTC CASRRSGGRYNEQFF
TRBD2 TRBJ2-3 TRBV15 - TGTGCCACCAGCAGGGGACTAGCGGGGGGCGCAGATACGCAGTATTTT CATSRGLAGGADTQYF
TRBD2 TRBJ2-7 TRBV19 - TGTGCCAGTTCCTTAGCGGGGGGACGATCCTACGAGCAGTACTTC CASSLAGGRSYEQYF
- TRBJ2-3 TRBV9 - TGTGCCAGCAGCGTATACGGGGGTGACACACTAAGCACAGATACGCAGTATTTT CASSVYGGDTLSTDTQYF
- TRBJ2-2 TRBV6-5 - TGTGCCAGCAGTTACAGGGGGACGAACACCGGGGAGCTGTTTTTT CASSYRGTNTGELFF
TRBD1 TRBJ1-2 TRBV7-2 - TGTGCCAGCAGCTTAGCCGGGACAGGGAGCATCTATGGCTACACCTTC CASSLAGTGSIYGYTF
- TRBJ1-1 TRBV29-1 - TGCAGCGTTGGTTCCAGGGGATCGGCGATAGGAGCTTTCTTT CSVGSRGSAIGAFF
TRBD1 TRBJ2-7 TRBV5-1 - TGCGCCAGCAGCTTGGCCGGGACAGGGATTTACGAGCAGTACTTC CASSLAGTGIYEQYF
- TRBJ1-1 TRBV6-1 few TGTGCCAGCAGCCCTCTAGGGGTGGGGACTGAAGCTTTCTTT CASSPLGVGTEAFF
- TRBJ1-2 TRBV6-5 few TGTGCCAGCAGTTACTCGGGCCCAGGGGCCGGCTACACCTTC CASSYSGPGAGYTF
- TRBJ1-1 TRBV5-1 - TGCGCCAGCAGCTTGGCCTGGGCCAACCTGGTGAACACTGAAGCTTTCTTT CASSLAWANLVNTEAFF
TRBD2 TRBJ2-5 TRBV4-2 - TGTGCCAGCAGCCAAGATCCTGGACTAGCGGGGGGAGAGACCCAGTACTTC CASSQDPGLAGGETQYF
- TRBJ1-1 TRBV9 - TGTGCCAGCAGCGGACTTCAGGGCTCGGTTGAAGCTTTCTTT CASSGLQGSVEAFF
- TRBJ1-6 TRBV19 - TGTGCCAGTACAGGGGTCCATAATTCACCCCTCCACTTT CASTGVHNSPLHF
- TRBJ1-4 TRBV27 - TGTGCCAGCAGTTTATCCCATCCTATAGGGAGGGGGAATGAAAAACTGTTTTTT CASSLSHPIGRGNEKLFF
TRBD2 TRBJ2-1 TRBV15 - TGTGCCACCAGCAGAGAACTGGGGGAGGGTGAGCAGTTCTTC CATSRELGEGEQFF
- TRBJ1-5 TRBV19 - TGTGCCAGTAGTATAGAAGGAGGGGCTGGGGTTCAGCCCCAGCATTTT CASSIEGGAGVQPQHF
- TRBJ2-3 TRBV21-1 - TGTGCCAGCGTCAGTGGACAGCCATGGGATACGCAGTATTTT CASVSGQPWDTQYF
- TRBJ1-5 TRBV9 - TGTGCCAGCAGCGTCCAGGGCGACAATCAGCCCCAGCATTTT CASSVQGDNQPQHF
TRBD1 TRBJ2-6 TRBV4-1 - TGCGCCAGCAGCCAAGTGGGACAGGGTGTCAACGTCCTGACTTTC CASSQVGQGVNVLTF
TRBD1 TRBJ2-7 TRBV5-1 - TGCGCCAGCAGCGTTACAGGGGCGTGGGAGCAGTACTTC CASSVTGAWEQYF
- TRBJ1-3 TRBV19 few TGTGCCACCGGGTTCGGCGCGGGCTCTGGAAACACCATATATTTT CATGFGAGSGNTIYF
- TRBJ1-1 TRBV19 - TGTGCCAGTAGTCCGGGATCGTACACTGAAGCTTTCTTT CASSPGSYTEAFF
TRBD2 TRBJ2-1 TRBV11-3 - TGTGCCAGCAGCCCGGGACTAGCTGGCCTTAACAATGAGCAGTTCTTC CASSPGLAGLNNEQFF
TRBD2 TRBJ2-5 TRBV5-4 - TGTGCCAGCAGCTTGGGTTGGAGCGGGGGGGGACAAGAGACCCAGTACTTC CASSLGWSGGGQETQYF
- TRBJ2-7 TRBV11-2 few TGTGCCAGCAGCTTAGGGATGGGGCAGATCTACGAGCAGTACTTC CASSLGMGQIYEQYF
TRBD1 TRBJ1-1 TRBV14 - TGTGCCAGCAGCCAAGATGGGGGACAGGGGGCGAACACTGAAGCTTTCTTT CASSQDGGQGANTEAFF
- TRBJ2-7 TRBV5-1 - TGCGCCAGCAGCTTCGAGGGGGGGTACGAGCAGTACTTC CASSFEGGYEQYF